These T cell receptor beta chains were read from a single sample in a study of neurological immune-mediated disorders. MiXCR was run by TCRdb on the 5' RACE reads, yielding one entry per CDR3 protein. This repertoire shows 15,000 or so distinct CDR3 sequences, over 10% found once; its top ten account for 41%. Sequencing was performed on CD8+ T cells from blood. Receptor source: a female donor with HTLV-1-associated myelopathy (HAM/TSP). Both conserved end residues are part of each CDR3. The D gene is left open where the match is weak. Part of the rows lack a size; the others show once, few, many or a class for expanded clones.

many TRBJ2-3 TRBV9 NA TGTGCCAGCAGCGTAGGGCTCACAGATACGCAGTATTTT CASSVGLTDTQYF
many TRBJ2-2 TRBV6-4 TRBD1 TGTGCCACGGGACAGGCCACCGGGGAGCTGTTTTTT CATGQATGELFF
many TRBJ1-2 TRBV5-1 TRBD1 TGCGCCAGCAGCTTGACTTCGGGACAGCGAATAAACTATGGCTACACCTTC CASSLTSGQRINYGYTF
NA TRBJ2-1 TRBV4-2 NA TGTGCCAACAGCCAGGAGACTAGAGGGTCTTACAATGAGCAGTTCTTC CANSQETRGSYNEQFF
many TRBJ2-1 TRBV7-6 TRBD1 TGTGCCAGCAGTCCCGGACAGGGGGGGTTGAATGAGCAGTTCTTC CASSPGQGGLNEQFF
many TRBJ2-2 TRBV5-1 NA TGCGCCAGCAGCCCTGACTTCTACACCGGGGAGCTGTTTTTT CASSPDFYTGELFF
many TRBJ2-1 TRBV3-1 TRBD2 TGTGCCAGCAGCCAAACCCACCGGGGGGCCTACAATGAGCAGTTCTTC CASSQTHRGAYNEQFF
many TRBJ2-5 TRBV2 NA TGTGCCAGCAGTGAAGCGTTAGCGGCTCTAGGGGGAGAGACCCACTACTTC CASSEALAALGGETHYF
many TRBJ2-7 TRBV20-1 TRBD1 TGCAGTGCCGATGGGACAGGGCGGAACGAGCAGTACTTC CSADGTGRNEQYF
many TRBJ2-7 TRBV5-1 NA TGCGCCAGCAGCTTGGCCGGACTCTCCTACGAGCAGTACTTC CASSLAGLSYEQYF
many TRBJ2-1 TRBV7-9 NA TGTGCCAGCAGCATCCCCTTGGGGACAGGGTTAACTAGCGGGGACAATGAGCAGTTCTTC CASSIPLGTGLTSGDNEQFF
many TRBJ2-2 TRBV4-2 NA TGTGCCAGCAATAGCGTGGTCGGGGAGCTGTTTTTT CASNSVVGELFF
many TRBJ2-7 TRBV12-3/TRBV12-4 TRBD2 TGTGCCAGCAGTTTAACTAGCGGGGGGAACGAGCAGTACTTC CASSLTSGGNEQYF
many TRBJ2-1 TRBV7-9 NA TGTGCCAGCAGCCCCGGAAACTCCTACAATGAGCAGTTCTTC CASSPGNSYNEQFF
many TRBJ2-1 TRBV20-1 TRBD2 TGCAGTGCAGCATATGACAGGGGACTAGCGGGCGATGAGCAGTTCTTC CSAAYDRGLAGDEQFF
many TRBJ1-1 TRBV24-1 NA TGTGCCACCAGTGATTGGGGGAACACTGAAGCTTTCTTT CATSDWGNTEAFF
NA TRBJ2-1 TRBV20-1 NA TGCAGTGCTAGAGCAGGGTACAATGAGCAGTTCTTC CSARAGYNEQFF
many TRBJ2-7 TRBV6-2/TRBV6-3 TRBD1 TGTGCCAGCAGCTCAGGGGGACCCTACGAGCAGTACTTC CASSSGGPYEQYF
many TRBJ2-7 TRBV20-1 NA TGCAGTGCGACTACGGGACTTTGGTCCGACGAGCAGTACTTC CSATTGLWSDEQYF
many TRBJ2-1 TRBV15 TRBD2 TGTGCCACCAGCAGAGTACTAGCGGGGGGCGTCAATGAGCAGTTCTTC CATSRVLAGGVNEQFF
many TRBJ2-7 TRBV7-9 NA TGTGCCAGCAGCTTAGGCCGGGGCGAGCAGTACTTC CASSLGRGEQYF
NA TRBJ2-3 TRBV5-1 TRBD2 TGCGCCAGCAGCTCGATCCCATCGGGGGGGAAAGATACGCAGTATTTT CASSSIPSGGKDTQYF
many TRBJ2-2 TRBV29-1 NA TGCAGCGCCTTCTTCGACGAATTGCACACCGGGGAGCTGTTTTTT CSAFFDELHTGELFF
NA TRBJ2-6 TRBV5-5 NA TGTGCCAGCAGCCGCCCCCCAAGGGGTCTGGGGGGGGCCAACGTCCTGACTTTC CASSRPPRGLGGANVLTF
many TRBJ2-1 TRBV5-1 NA TGCGCCAGCAGACCTCCCTCTGGGGGGAGATACAATGAGCAGTTCTTC CASRPPSGGRYNEQFF
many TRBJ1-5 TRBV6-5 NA TGTGCCAGCAGTTACTCGAGCCGGACTAGCAATCAGCCCCAGCATTTT CASSYSSRTSNQPQHF
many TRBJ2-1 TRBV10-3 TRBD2 TGTGCCATCAGTTACAGGACTAGCGCAGCCTACAATGAGCAGTTCTTC CAISYRTSAAYNEQFF
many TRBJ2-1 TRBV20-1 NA TGCAGTGCCCCGCTTACAAACTACAATGAGCAGTTCTTC CSAPLTNYNEQFF
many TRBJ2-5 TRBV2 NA TGTGCCAGCAGTGAACTACAGGACCAAGAGACCCAGTACTTC CASSELQDQETQYF
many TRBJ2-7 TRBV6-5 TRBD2 TGTGCCAGCAGTTACGGGGCTAGCGGGTACGAGCAGTACTTC CASSYGASGYEQYF
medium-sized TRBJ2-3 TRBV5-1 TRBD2 TGCGCCAGCAGCCCGATGTCGGGGGGAAAAGATACGCAGTATTTT CASSPMSGGKDTQYF
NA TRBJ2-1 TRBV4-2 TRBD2 TGTGCCAGCAGCCAAGAAGGCGGGGGGTACAATGAGCAGTTCTTC CASSQEGGGYNEQFF
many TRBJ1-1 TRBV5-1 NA TGCGCCAGCAGCTTGGCCGTATCGAAATCTCGCCCATTGAACACTGAAGCTTTCTTT CASSLAVSKSRPLNTEAFF
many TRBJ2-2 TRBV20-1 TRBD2 TGCAGTGCTAGAGACGACGGGGGGATACAACTAGCGGAGGCGAACACCGGGGAGCTGTTTTTT CSARDDGGIQLAEANTGELFF
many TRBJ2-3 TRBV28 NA TGTGCCATCACCCTCCACCGGGGGGCATTCACAGATACGCAGTATTTT CAITLHRGAFTDTQYF
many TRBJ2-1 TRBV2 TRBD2 TGTGCCAGCAGTGTGCCAGCGGGAGTCGGCTATGAGCAGTTCTTC CASSVPAGVGYEQFF
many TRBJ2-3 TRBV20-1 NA TGCAGTGCTAGAGATCTCACAGATACGCAGTATTTT CSARDLTDTQYF
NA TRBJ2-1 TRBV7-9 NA TGTGCCAGCAGATTCTTGAGTGAGCAGTTCTTC CASRFLSEQFF
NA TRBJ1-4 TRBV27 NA TGTACCAGCAGTTTATCATACCACTATGAAAAACTGTTTTTT CTSSLSYHYEKLFF